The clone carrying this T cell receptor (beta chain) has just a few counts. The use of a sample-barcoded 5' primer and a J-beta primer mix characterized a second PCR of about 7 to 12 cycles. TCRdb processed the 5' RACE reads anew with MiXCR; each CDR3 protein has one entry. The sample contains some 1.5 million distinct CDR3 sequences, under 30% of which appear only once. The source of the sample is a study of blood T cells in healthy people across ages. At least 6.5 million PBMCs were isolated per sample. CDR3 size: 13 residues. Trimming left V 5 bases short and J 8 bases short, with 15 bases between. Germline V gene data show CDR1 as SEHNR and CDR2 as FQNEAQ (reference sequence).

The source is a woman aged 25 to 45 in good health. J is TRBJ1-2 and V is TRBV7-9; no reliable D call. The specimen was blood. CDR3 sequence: CASSRVGKLGYTF. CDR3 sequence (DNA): TGTGCCAGCAGCAGAGTGGGCAAGTTGGGCTACACCTTC.